This T cell receptor beta chain is from a study of T cells in women clearing cervical HPV infection listed by TCRdb under 2018. Some background on the complete study: The cases were 20 to 25 women with histologically confirmed HPV16-related CIN3 or worse, and 2 of those women had invasive cancers. The controls were fewer than 30 women whose single incident HPV16 infection cleared within 12 months with no development of precancer or cancer. Case blood was taken at the visit when the lesion was first identified, whereas control blood was taken when infection was no longer detected. For cases, a median interval of roughly 150 days, with an interquartile range of 90 to 200 days, was observed between lesion detection and blood sampling. Since HLA typing was available for only a few women, HLA type could not be ruled out as a confounder. Nested within Costa Rica's Guanacaste HPV Natural History Study, an exploratory proof-of-principle case-control study compared TCR repertoires across cervical HPV16 outcomes. Cases were matched to controls by age within five years and by the year the sample was collected. A median age of about 30 years was observed in cases versus less than 40 in controls, and no significant differences in baseline characteristics were found. In the parent cohort, approximately 9,400 women aged 18 or older were enrolled in Guanacaste, Costa Rica, during about 1992 to 1994 and were followed for 6 to 7 years. Quality controls consisted of five blinded duplicates per group, for a total of roughly 60 samples made up of some 50 participants and roughly 10 replicates.

Reading the germline V gene gives CDR1 SGHDN and CDR2 FVKESK. The junction carries 4 bases between V and J, which are trimmed by 5 bases and 2 bases respectively. Including cysteine and phenylalanine, the CDR3 has 11 amino acids. The CDR3 was read in part: 24 bases, with the frame set at base 1. General conclusions and limits of the study: Because of the cross-sectional design, the study could not determine whether the associations came before infection or resulted from infection, and neither effector/memory subsets nor HPV-specific T cells were isolated. Significantly higher TCR repertoire richness was observed in CIN3+ cases than in controls across sequencing depths, whereas no difference in evenness was found. Random forest classifiers combining richness and V gene abundances distinguished cases from controls with an estimated AUC of approximately 0.83. Lower TRBV6-7 relative abundance was observed in cases than in controls (around 0.1% versus 0.15%; Bonferroni P = 0.0008). Because the number of T cells per sample was unknown, the richness differences could reflect varying T-cell content rather than repertoire biology.

The immunoSEQ assay used multiplex PCR to amplify TCR beta CDR3 regions from an average of approximately 1,100 ng of genomic DNA per sample. To correct primer bias, the assay used a complete synthetic TCR repertoire to set an amplification baseline. The amplicons were sequenced on the Illumina platform. The source study handled its data this way. Error correction of the sequences involved clustering with frequency ratios plus a modified nearest-neighbor algorithm, after which the sequences were analyzed in the immunoSEQ Analyzer using IMGT gene definitions. At each rarefaction depth, TCR richness and evenness were averaged over 20 rarefaction repeats, and samples with fewer sequences than the depth were excluded. Wilcoxon rank sum tests with FDR correction were used to compare V, D and J gene relative abundances between the groups. In the blinded duplicates, the intraclass correlation was approximately 96% for TCR richness and averaged about 76% across over 65 gene segments. TCRdb took this table from immuneACCESS and kept in-frame rearrangements with V and J called. Such tables lack part of the clones; where checked against another copy, unresolved V genes explain under half of the gap, and the rest is unexplained. V and J calls plus clone size are reproduced from that table; the DNA served to infer D and trimming. The sample has about 36,000 clones on record. 1.5% to 2% of the sample goes to the ten largest clones.

As to this clone: Its antigen target is currently unknown. The read falls 3 residues short of the CDR3 end, and the missing part is taken from the germline J gene.

Every participant had a single incident cervical HPV16 infection, and prevalent HPV16 infections were excluded. Cervical HPV DNA was detected by MY09/MY11 PCR, and genotyping was performed by dot-blot hybridization. Fifteen mL of heparinized blood were centrifuged, and the buffy coat was aliquoted, frozen at -30°C, then stored at -80°C. QIAGEN kits were used to extract genomic DNA from the buffy coat specimens. Source material: blood buffy coat. The V gene is TRBV14 and the J gene is TRBJ2-7, with the D gene not clear enough to name. This TCR was sampled from a woman aged 18-70 years with a cervical HPV16 infection that either progressed to CIN3+ or cleared (not recorded which). Incomplete CDR3 DNA: TGTGCCAGCAGCTCGGCCTACGAG. It translates to CASSSAYE. The entire CDR3 is CASSSAYEQYF.